This T cell receptor beta chain was identified during a study of technical replicates of blood from a few donors. This clone occurred a few times. The data were produced by immunoSEQ multiplex PCR, yet TCRdb's version contains in-frame clones alone and is incomplete. The sample carries approximately 65,000 clones, around 85% recorded once. V was clipped by 0 bases and J by 4 bases; unmatched bases: 8. CDR1 and CDR2 from the germline V gene are LGHNA and YSLEER. The CDR3 is made up of 16 amino acids. This receptor was identified in a human donor in good health. Some clones in this sample may be carry-over from other donors' samples. Sequencing was carried out using PBMCs. The gene calls are TRBV4-3 and TRBJ2-7, with 8 nucleotides matching TRBD2. CDR3 loop: CASSQEGRGEIYEQYF. The CDR3 region has the DNA TGCGCCAGCAGCCAAGAGGGGCGGGGGGAAATTTACGAGCAGTACTTC.